Presented here are 19 T cell receptor beta chains from one specimen sequenced in a study of blood T cell repertoires in COVID-19. Assay: immunoSEQ multiplex PCR; the TCRdb copy retains only in-frame clones and omits some. The sample shows roughly 200,000 clones, 88% of them seen only once. The specimen was peripheral blood. Receptor source: a man aged 35 to 55 with active or convalescent COVID-19.

The chain couples TRBV5-6 to TRBJ2-3, with TRBD2 matching over 12 bases. Germline values: CDR1 SGHDT, CDR2 YYEEEE. The CDR3 covers 18 residues. J gave up 2 bases and V 1 base, and 8 bases lay outside the gene matches. The CDR3 sequence: CASSLSLAGGVYTDTQYF. The DNA of the CDR3 is TGTGCCAGCAGCTTGTCACTAGCGGGAGGCGTGTACACAGATACGCAGTATTTT.

The genes are TRBV10-1 and TRBJ2-5; D is possibly TRBD2 (5 bases). The CDR3 sequence is 16 residues long. CDR1 WNHNN and CDR2 SYGVQD come from the germline V gene (reference sequence). Trimming stripped 7 bases from V and 0 bases from J, with 18 bases between. The CDR3 DNA follows: TGCGCCAGCAACAAGAGCGGACCACAAGACCAAGAGACCCAGTACTTC. Its translation is CASNKSGPQDQETQYF.

J is TRBJ2-2 and V is TRBV11-3; D is possibly TRBD2 (5 bases). This CDR3 contains 16 residues. The V gene's germline CDR1 is SGHNT and CDR2 YENEEA. V gave up 5 bases and J gave up 1 base, with 14 bases separating them. CDR3 nucleotide sequence: TGTGCCAGCAGCCCGGGGTTTGAAGGGAACACCGGGGAGCTGTTTTTT. Amino acid sequence: CASSPGFEGNTGELFF.

CDR3 sequence: CASSLDGGNEKLFF. CDR3 coding DNA: TGTGCCAGCAGCTTAGATGGAGGGAATGAAAAACTGTTTTTT. V and J are TRBV7-9 and TRBJ1-4; no clear D gene. There are 14 residues in the CDR3. Germline V gives CDR1 SEHNR, CDR2 FQNEAQ (reference sequence). V lost 1 base, J lost 5 bases, and 8 bases lay in between.

The chain combines TRBV7-2 with TRBJ2-1; D is ambiguous. CDR1 is SGHTA and CDR2 is FQGNSA in the germline V gene. The CDR3 has 14 residues. Trimming removed 3 bases from V and 3 bases from J, with 9 bases in between. The CDR3 bases are TGTGCCAGCAGCTTTAATCAGAACTACAATGAGCAGTTCTTC. Amino acid sequence: CASSFNQNYNEQFF.

The chain has TRBV28 and TRBJ2-6; TRBD1 agrees at 7 bases. The CDR3 totals 17 residues. With 6 bases clipped from V and 3 bases from J, the junction kept 11 bases outside the gene matches. CDR1 and CDR2 from the germline V gene are MDHEN and SYDVKM. CDR3 in DNA: TGTGCCAGCAGCCCAGGGACAGTTTCTTTTGGGGCCAACGTCCTGACTTTC. This gives the protein CASSPGTVSFGANVLTF.

The J gene is TRBJ2-3, the V gene TRBV5-6; no reliable D call. With 3 bases removed from V and 4 bases from J, the gap between germline ends came to 3 bases. The CDR3 covers 11 residues. Per germline, CDR1 SGHDT and CDR2 YYEEEE. CDR3 coding DNA: TGTGCCAGCAGCTCTGCAGATACGCAGTATTTT. Translating gives CASSSADTQYF.

V gene TRBV5-4 combines with J gene TRBJ2-1; TRBD1 is a possible D gene (5 bases). This CDR3 has 15 residues. With 5 bases removed from V and 0 bases from J, the gap between germline ends came to 12 bases. The germline V gene has CDR1 SGHNT and CDR2 YYREEE (reference sequence). Written as DNA, the CDR3 is TGTGCCAGCAGACCTGACAGAATCTCCTACAATGAGCAGTTCTTC. This sequence encodes CASRPDRISYNEQFF.

The chain has TRBV3-1 (or the pseudogene TRBV3-2) and TRBJ2-5; D remains unclear. The CDR3 contains 12 residues. V lost 4 bases and J lost 4, with 7 bases in between. Germline assignment: CDR1 LGHDT and CDR2 YNNKEL (reference sequence). The CDR3 DNA follows: TGTGCCAGCAGCCCTCTTCGAGAGACCCAGTACTTC. Translating it yields CASSPLRETQYF.

The chain recombines TRBV29-1 with TRBJ2-2; 7 bases fit TRBD1. Germline lookup yields CDR1 SQVTM and CDR2 ANQGSEA. V was clipped by 6 bases and J by 3 bases; unmatched bases: 4. This CDR3 is 13 amino acids long. CDR3 in DNA: TGCAGCGTACCCGGGACAGACACCGGGGAGCTGTTTTTT. Amino acids: CSVPGTDTGELFF.

The chain is built from TRBV12-3 or TRBV12-4 and TRBJ2-3; 9 bases match TRBD1. This CDR3 comprises 13 residues. V lost 5 bases and J lost 4; bases outside the gene matches: 1. The DNA of the CDR3 is TGTGCCAGCAGTAGGACAGGGGCAGATACGCAGTATTTT. Translated: CASSRTGADTQYF.

The J gene is TRBJ2-7, the V gene TRBV6-6, with 7 bases identical to TRBD1. Trimming removed 4 bases from V and 4 bases from J; junction bases left unmatched: 4. Looked up from germline, CDR1 is MNHNY and CDR2 is SVGAGI (reference sequence). The CDR3 sequence is 13 residues long. CDR3 region: CASSFAGGYEQYF. The CDR3 region has the DNA TGTGCCAGCAGTTTCGCAGGGGGTTACGAGCAGTACTTC.

The V gene is TRBV14, the J gene TRBJ1-4; no definite D call. The CDR3 is 15 amino acids. V was cut by 1 base and J by 4 bases, with 10 bases left in between. Germline V gene lookup returns CDR1 SGHDN and CDR2 FVKESK. The CDR3 DNA reads TGTGCCAGCAGCCAAGGTGGCGGGAATAATGAAAAACTGTTTTTT. Protein: CASSQGGGNNEKLFF.

Concerning this clone itself: Within the sample, other DNA sequences also encode this same CDR3. The rearrangement links TRBV12-3 or TRBV12-4 to TRBJ2-3; D remains ambiguous. The CDR3 is made up of 12 amino acids. V lost 2 bases to trimming and J lost 5 bases, with 5 bases between them. The CDR3 protein is CASSLSRDTQYF. The DNA of the CDR3 is TGTGCCAGCAGTTTATCGCGAGATACGCAGTATTTT.

This clone was seen once. V usage is TRBV19 and J usage is TRBJ2-1; D possibly corresponds to TRBD2 (6 bases). Germline values: CDR1 LNHDA, CDR2 SQIVND (reference sequence). Trimming took 1 base from V and 1 from J, leaving 11 bases between them. The CDR3 runs 16 residues. The CDR3 region has the DNA TGTGCCAGTAGTATAGGTTGGGGGGAGTCCTACAATGAGCAGTTCTTC. As protein: CASSIGWGESYNEQFF.

The V call is TRBV2, the J call TRBJ2-7; D perhaps matches TRBD1 (5 bases). Between the trimmed V and J ends, which lost 5 bases and 4 bases, there was a span of 9 bases. This CDR3 contains 12 residues. In germline, CDR1 is SNHLY, CDR2 FYNNEI. The CDR3, as DNA: TGTGCCAGCAGTTCAGGGATTTACGAGCAGTACTTC. This gives the protein CASSSGIYEQYF.

This sequence joins TRBV19 and TRBJ2-7, with D tentatively TRBD1 (5 bases). This CDR3 spans 14 amino acids. The V and J ends lost 1 base and 3 bases respectively, with 10 bases between them. Looked up from germline, CDR1 is LNHDA and CDR2 is SQIVND (reference sequence). The CDR3 region is CASSIVPGHYEQYF. The CDR3 DNA sequence: TGTGCCAGTAGTATAGTTCCAGGGCACTACGAGCAGTACTTC.

The chain employs TRBV28 and TRBJ2-7; TRBD1 is a possible D gene (6 bases). V was pared by 9 bases and J by 10 bases, with 16 bases between. This CDR3 comprises 11 residues. Germline V lookup: CDR1 MDHEN, CDR2 SYDVKM. CDR3 bases: TGTGCCAGTTCCCGTCGGACAGAACAGTACTTC. This translates into CASSRRTEQYF.

The chain is built from TRBV19 and TRBJ1-2; the D is unclear. Germline CDR1 is LNHDA and CDR2 is SQIVND (reference sequence). Trimming removed 8 bases at V and 0 bases at J, with 22 bases between. CDR3 length: 17 residues. CDR3 sequence: CASDPGIRGQANYGYTF. The CDR3 DNA is TGTGCCAGTGACCCCGGAATCCGAGGCCAAGCTAACTATGGCTACACCTTC.